One and the same sample provided the 30 T cell receptor beta chains below, sequenced in a study of blood T cell repertoires in COVID-19. Clones were sequenced by immunoSEQ multiplex PCR, and TCRdb holds only the in-frame ones, with some missing. This table holds almost 400,000 clones, approximately 89% found once. What was sequenced was peripheral blood. Receptor source: a woman aged 55-69 years with COVID-19, enrolled during active disease.

This clone has more than one count but fewer than ten. The V and J genes are TRBV6-5 and TRBJ1-5; maybe TRBD1 (5 bases). The CDR3 is 16 amino acids. In germline, CDR1 is MNHEY, CDR2 SVGAGI. Trimming cost V 0 bases and J 4 bases, with 13 bases left between them. The CDR3 DNA follows: TGTGCCAGCAGTTACTCCCTCGGGGGAGATAATCAGCCCCAGCATTTT. Translation gives CASSYSLGGDNQPQHF.

The gene calls are TRBV5-1 and TRBJ1-2; tentatively, D is TRBD1 (6 bases). CDR1 SGHRS and CDR2 YFSETQ come from the germline V gene. V dropped 4 bases and J dropped 9 bases, with 19 bases sitting between them. The CDR3 has 14 residues. CDR3 amino acids: CASSPSDRGVSYTF. CDR3 in DNA: TGCGCCAGCAGCCCCTCGGACAGAGGCGTTAGCTACACCTTC.

In its sample, this clone was seen once. The V call is TRBV19, the J call TRBJ1-2; D is perhaps TRBD1 (5 bases). The V end was cut by 0 bases, the J end by 2 bases, with 7 bases between. The CDR3 sequence is 14 residues long. The V gene's germline CDR1 is LNHDA and CDR2 SQIVND (reference sequence). The CDR3 sequence is CASSIEQGNYGYTF. The DNA for the CDR3 is TGTGCCAGTAGTATAGAGCAGGGAAACTATGGCTACACCTTC.

The V and J genes are TRBV5-5 and TRBJ1-1; 8 nucleotides line up with TRBD1. V dropped 4 bases and J dropped 2; count of bases not matched to a gene: 7. Germline-derived CDR1 and CDR2 are SGHKS and YYEKEE (reference sequence). The CDR3 length is 15 residues. The CDR3 coding sequence is TGTGCCAGCAGCCAGAGACAGGGGCTAAACACTGAAGCTTTCTTT. It encodes CASSQRQGLNTEAFF.

V is TRBV28 and J is TRBJ2-3; 9 bases are shared with TRBD2. After removal of 10 bases from V and 10 bases from J, the junction contained 18 bases not matched to a gene. The CDR3 extends over 15 amino acids. CDR1 and CDR2 (germline): MDHEN, SYDVKM. CDR3 amino acids: CATQHMASGVLAQYF. The CDR3 DNA reads TGTGCCACCCAGCACATGGCTAGCGGGGTTCTAGCGCAGTATTTT.

The chain uses TRBV5-1 and TRBJ2-7; TRBD1 matches at 7 bases. The length of the CDR3 is 14 residues. V gave up 5 bases and J gave up 1 base; unmatched junction bases: 6. CDR1 is SGHRS, CDR2 YFSETQ, per germline. The CDR3 spells CASRLGTESYEQYF. The DNA of the CDR3 is TGCGCCAGCAGACTTGGGACAGAGTCCTACGAGCAGTACTTC.

The chain links TRBV28 to TRBJ2-1, with TRBD2 matching 9 bases. CDR1 MDHEN and CDR2 SYDVKM come from the germline V gene. J was trimmed by 7 bases and V by 8 bases; bases with no gene match: 15. The CDR3 spans 16 residues. CDR3 coding DNA: TGTGCCAGCCCCCGAGGCGGGGGGGCTCATGGGAATGAGCAGTTCTTC. It specifies CASPRGGGAHGNEQFF.

This clone was observed at least ten times. V gene TRBV4-1 combines with J gene TRBJ2-4; possibly TRBD2 for D (6 bases). Germline V gene data show CDR1 as MGHRA and CDR2 as YSYEKL. This CDR3 spans 17 amino acids. The V and J ends lost 1 base and 4 bases respectively, with 17 bases between them. The CDR3 spells CASSQVGAGRPKNIQYF. CDR3 in DNA: TGCGCCAGCAGCCAAGTGGGAGCGGGCAGACCGAAAAACATTCAGTACTTC.

The rearrangement uses TRBV29-1 and TRBJ1-1, with 8 nucleotides matching TRBD1. The CDR3 sequence is 14 residues long. Germline CDR1 SQVTM, CDR2 ANQGSEA. The junction had 10 bases not matched to a gene; V was cut back by 6 bases and J by 4 bases. Here the CDR3 reads CSVRWAGGITEAFF. The CDR3, as DNA: TGCAGCGTCCGATGGGCAGGGGGCATCACTGAAGCTTTCTTT. Using reference TRBV29-1 and TRBJ1-1 for the parts outside the CDR3, the full variable domain is SAVISQKPSRDICQRGTSLTIQCQVDSQVTMMFWYRQQPGQSLTLIATANQGSEATYESGFVIDKFPISRPNLTFSTLTVSNMSPEDSSIYLCSVRWAGGITEAFFGQGTRLTVV.

V is TRBV3-1 (or the pseudogene TRBV3-2) and J is TRBJ1-2; D gene unclear. Trimming took 4 bases from V and 2 from J, leaving 11 bases between them. The CDR3 length is 14 residues. In germline, CDR1 is LGHDT, CDR2 YNNKEL (reference sequence). The CDR3 coding sequence is TGTGCCAGCAGCCCAGTGAATCCCAACTATGGCTACACCTTC. Amino acid sequence: CASSPVNPNYGYTF.

The rearrangement joins TRBV2 to TRBJ1-5; weak D call: TRBD1 (6 bases). Deletions cut 7 bases from V and 2 bases from J, with 21 bases between. The CDR3 covers 17 residues. The germline CDR1 and CDR2 sequences are SNHLY and FYNNEI. In nucleotides, the CDR3 is TGTGCCAGCACTACCGGGACATTGAGGGTTGGCAATCAGCCCCAGCATTTT. Its translation is CASTTGTLRVGNQPQHF. The full variable domain, in which reference TRBV2 and TRBJ1-5 provide the parts outside the CDR3, is EPEVTQTPSHQVTQMGQEVILRCVPISNHLYFYWYRQILGQKVEFLVSFYNNEISEKSEIFDDQFSVERPDGSNFTLKIRSTKLEDSAMYFCASTTGTLRVGNQPQHFGDGTRLSIL.

This chain joins TRBV7-8 and TRBJ2-3, with D perhaps TRBD1 (6 bases). Trimming took off 1 base at V and 6 bases at J, with 11 bases between the two ends. The germline V gene encodes CDR1 SGHVS and CDR2 FQNEAQ. The CDR3 runs 14 residues. In DNA form, the CDR3 reads TGTGCCAGCAGCTTAGTACAGGGTTTTGATACGCAGTATTTT. It codes for CASSLVQGFDTQYF.

This clone was counted once. This chain links TRBV5-5 with TRBJ2-7, with TRBD2 matching over 7 bases. The CDR3 length is 12 residues. Germline assignment: CDR1 SGHKS and CDR2 YYEKEE (reference sequence). V trimming: 4 bases; J trimming: 3 bases; junction bases outside the gene matches: 1. In DNA, the CDR3 is TGTGCCAGCAGCCCGGGGGGCTACGAGCAGTACTTC. This sequence encodes CASSPGGYEQYF.

The V and J genes are TRBV7-3 and TRBJ2-7; tentatively, D is TRBD1 (6 bases). Germline assignment: CDR1 SGHTA and CDR2 FQGTGA. CDR3 length: 13 residues. Deletions cut 3 bases from V and 4 bases from J, with 10 bases between. The chain's CDR3 is CASSLDRLYEQYF. The CDR3 coding sequence is TGTGCCAGCAGCTTGGACAGATTATACGAGCAGTACTTC.

The CDR3: CASSLVTSAEQFF. DNA of the CDR3: TGCGCCAGCAGCTTGGTAACTAGCGCTGAGCAGTTCTTC. This chain uses TRBV5-1 with TRBJ2-1; TRBD2 agrees at 7 bases. Germline lookup yields CDR1 SGHRS and CDR2 YFSETQ. The CDR3 has 13 amino acids. J gave up 9 bases and V 0 bases, and 3 bases lay outside the gene matches.

The rearrangement uses TRBV4-1 and TRBJ1-1; no reliable D call. The CDR3 runs 15 residues. Per the germline V gene, CDR1 is MGHRA and CDR2 is YSYEKL. V was shortened by 0 bases and J by 6 bases, with 14 bases between the two germline ends. CDR3 sequence: CASSQDPGEVAEAFF. The CDR3 bases are TGCGCCAGCAGCCAAGATCCCGGGGAAGTCGCTGAAGCTTTCTTT.

The chain joins TRBV15 to TRBJ1-3, with a weak D call TRBD1 (5 bases). The V end was cut by 1 base, the J end by 3 bases, with 16 bases between. The CDR3 has 17 amino acids. CDR1 LNHNV and CDR2 YYDKDF come from the germline V gene (reference sequence). The CDR3 nucleotides read TGTGCCACCAGCAGAGCCCAGGGTTCGATAGGTGGAAACACCATATATTTT. It codes for CATSRAQGSIGGNTIYF. Using reference TRBV15 and TRBJ1-3 for the parts outside the CDR3, the full variable domain is DAMVIQNPRYQVTQFGKPVTLSCSQTLNHNVMYWYQQKSSQAPKLLFHYYDKDFNNEADTPDNFQSRRPNTSFCFLDIRSPGLGDTAMYLCATSRAQGSIGGNTIYFGEGSWLTVV.

The chain joins TRBV18 to TRBJ1-1, with 9 bases fitting TRBD1. The CDR3 loop spans 16 amino acids. V was clipped by 3 bases and J by 5 bases; unmatched bases: 10. CDR1 is KGHSH and CDR2 is LQKENI in the germline V gene. This CDR3 reads CASSPRRTGEGTEAFF. In DNA, the CDR3 is TGTGCCAGCTCACCCAGACGGACAGGGGAAGGGACTGAAGCTTTCTTT.

The V call is TRBV21-1, the J call TRBJ2-1; the table's D call TRBD1 went unverified against the DNA. TRBV21-1 has pseudogene status. CDR3 length: 17 amino acids. CDR3 bases: TGTGCCAGCAGGAGGAGAGGGGACAGGGGAGGAGGCAATGAGCAGTTCTTC. This translates into CASRRRGDRGGGNEQFF.

The V and J genes are TRBV11-2 and TRBJ2-1; 14 nucleotides match TRBD2. This CDR3 contains 15 residues. Germline V gives CDR1 SGHAT, CDR2 FQNNGV. The ends lost 1 base at V and 7 bases at J; junction bases unmatched: 0. CDR3 region: CASSLGTSGGNEQFF. Here the CDR3 DNA reads TGTGCCAGCAGCTTAGGGACTAGCGGGGGGAATGAGCAGTTCTTC.

This clone is a singleton in its sample. The chain combines TRBV5-1 with TRBJ1-2; D gene ambiguous. Looked up from germline, CDR1 is SGHRS and CDR2 is YFSETQ. V was clipped by 4 bases and J by 7 bases, with 8 bases between them. The CDR3 length is 11 residues. The DNA for the CDR3 is TGCGCCAGCAGCAGTGCGGCTGGCTACACCTTC. Translating gives CASSSAAGYTF.

V gene TRBV28 combines with J gene TRBJ1-2; possibly TRBD1 for D (6 bases). In germline, CDR1 is MDHEN, CDR2 SYDVKM. The CDR3 is 15 amino acids. Trimming cost V 6 bases and J 0 bases, with 14 bases left between them. CDR3 region: CASSADRRANYGYTF. The CDR3 DNA is TGTGCCAGCAGCGCCGACAGGAGAGCTAACTATGGCTACACCTTC.

This chain links TRBV10-3 with TRBJ2-1; TRBD1 matches 7 bases. After removal of 5 bases from V and 5 bases from J, the junction contained 3 bases not matched to a gene. CDR1 is ENHRY and CDR2 is SYGVKD in the germline V gene. This CDR3 contains 13 residues. For the CDR3, the DNA is TGTGCCATCAGTCGGGACAGAGACAATGAGCAGTTCTTC. It is translated as CAISRDRDNEQFF.

The chain uses TRBV29-1 and TRBJ1-3; no clear D. V was clipped by 0 bases and J by 0 bases, with 9 bases between them. CDR1 and CDR2 from the germline V gene are SQVTM and ANQGSEA. This CDR3 has 15 amino acids. The CDR3 DNA reads as TGCAGCGTTGAAGACCCAACTTCCTCTGGAAACACCATATATTTT. This codes for CSVEDPTSSGNTIYF.

The chain joins TRBV18 to TRBJ2-2; tentative D call: TRBD1 (6 bases). Trimming removed 5 bases from V and 7 bases from J, with 14 bases in between. Germline loops: CDR1 KGHSH, CDR2 LQKENI. This CDR3 contains 14 residues. The DNA of the CDR3 is TGTGCCAGCTCAAGGCAGGGGAGCGACGGGGAGCTGTTTTTT. Translation gives CASSRQGSDGELFF. Filled out from reference TRBV18 and TRBJ2-2, the complete variable domain reads NAGVMQNPRHLVRRRGQEARLRCSPMKGHSHVYWYRQLPEEGLKFMVYLQKENIIDESGMPKERFSAEFPKEGPSILRIQQVVRGDSAAYFCASSRQGSDGELFFGEGSRLTVL.

The V gene is TRBV21-1, the J gene TRBJ2-7; the table's D gene call, TRBD1, was not cross checked with the DNA. TRBV21-1 has pseudogene status. The CDR3 covers 14 residues. The CDR3 nucleotides read TGTGCCAGCAGCCAACTGACAGGCCCCCACGAGCAGTACTTC. The encoded protein is CASSQLTGPHEQYF.

This clone appeared a single time. The V gene is TRBV14, the J gene TRBJ2-7; D is perhaps TRBD2 (5 bases). This CDR3 is built from 14 residues. Germline loops: CDR1 SGHDN, CDR2 FVKESK. V was shortened by 0 bases and J by 2 bases, with 8 bases between the two germline ends. CDR3 sequence (DNA): TGTGCCAGCAGCCAAGATTGGGGAGCCTACGAGCAGTACTTC. It encodes CASSQDWGAYEQYF.

The chain carries TRBV4-1 and TRBJ1-2; possible D gene TRBD1, 5 bases. V dropped 8 bases and J dropped 7 bases, with 20 bases sitting between them. There are 14 residues in the CDR3. Germline V gene sequence: CDR1 MGHRA, CDR2 YSYEKL. The CDR3 is CASGGIGGFSGYTF. Here the CDR3 DNA reads TGCGCCAGCGGGGGGATAGGAGGGTTTTCTGGCTACACCTTC.

The chain couples TRBV5-1 to TRBJ2-1, with a weak D call TRBD1 (5 bases). The CDR3 consists of 13 residues. Trimming removed 2 bases at V and 7 bases at J, with 10 bases between. CDR1 is SGHRS, CDR2 YFSETQ, per germline. The CDR3 sequence: CASSLAQGNEQFF. The CDR3 region has the DNA TGCGCCAGCAGCTTAGCTCAGGGTAATGAGCAGTTCTTC.

V usage is TRBV29-1 and J usage is TRBJ1-4; TRBD1 might be the D (5 bases). This CDR3 has 14 residues. V lost 6 bases, J lost 3 bases, and 14 bases lay in between. Looked up from germline, CDR1 is SQVTM and CDR2 is ANQGSEA. CDR3 loop: CSVRRGNANEKLFF. CDR3 nucleotide sequence: TGCAGCGTGAGGAGGGGAAACGCTAATGAAAAACTGTTTTTT.